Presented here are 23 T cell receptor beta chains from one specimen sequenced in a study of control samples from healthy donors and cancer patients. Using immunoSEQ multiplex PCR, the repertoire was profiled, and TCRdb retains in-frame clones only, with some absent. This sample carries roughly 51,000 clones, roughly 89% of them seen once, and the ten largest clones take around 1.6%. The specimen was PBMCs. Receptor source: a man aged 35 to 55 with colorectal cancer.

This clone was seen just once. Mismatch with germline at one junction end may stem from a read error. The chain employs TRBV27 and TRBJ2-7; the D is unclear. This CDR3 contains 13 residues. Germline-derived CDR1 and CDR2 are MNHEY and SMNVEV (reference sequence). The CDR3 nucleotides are TGTGCCAGCAGTCTATCCCCGCGTTACGAGCAGTACTTC. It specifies CASSLSPRYEQYF.

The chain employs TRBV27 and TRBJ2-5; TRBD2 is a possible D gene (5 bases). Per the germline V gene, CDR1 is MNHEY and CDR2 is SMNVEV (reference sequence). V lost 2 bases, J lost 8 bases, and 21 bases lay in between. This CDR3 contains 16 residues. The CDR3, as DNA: TGTGCCAGCAGTTTAAAAGGGTACCCCCCACGGGGAACCCAGTACTTC. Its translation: CASSLKGYPPRGTQYF.

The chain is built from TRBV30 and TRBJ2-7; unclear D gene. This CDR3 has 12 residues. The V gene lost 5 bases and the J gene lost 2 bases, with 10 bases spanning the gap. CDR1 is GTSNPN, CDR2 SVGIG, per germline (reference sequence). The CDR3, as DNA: TGTGCCTGGCGGCGGCGGACCTACGAGCAGTACTTC. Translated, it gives CAWRRRTYEQYF.

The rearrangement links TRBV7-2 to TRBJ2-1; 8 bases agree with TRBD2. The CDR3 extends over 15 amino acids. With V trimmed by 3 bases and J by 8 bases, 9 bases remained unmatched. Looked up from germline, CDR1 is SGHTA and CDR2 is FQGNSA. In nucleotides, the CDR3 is TGTGCCAGCAGCTTCCTCGGGCTAGCGGGCGATGAGCAGTTCTTC. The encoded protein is CASSFLGLAGDEQFF.

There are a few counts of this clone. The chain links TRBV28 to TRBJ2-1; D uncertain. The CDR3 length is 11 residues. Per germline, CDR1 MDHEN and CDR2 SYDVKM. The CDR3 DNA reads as TGTGCAACCACACGCTACAATGAGCAGTTCTTC. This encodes CATTRYNEQFF.

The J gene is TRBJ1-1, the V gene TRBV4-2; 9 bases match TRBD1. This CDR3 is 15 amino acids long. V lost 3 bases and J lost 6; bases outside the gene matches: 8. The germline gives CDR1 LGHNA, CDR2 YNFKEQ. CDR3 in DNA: TGTGCCAGCAGCCAGCAGGACAGGGGTTCTTCTGAAGCTTTCTTT. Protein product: CASSQQDRGSSEAFF.

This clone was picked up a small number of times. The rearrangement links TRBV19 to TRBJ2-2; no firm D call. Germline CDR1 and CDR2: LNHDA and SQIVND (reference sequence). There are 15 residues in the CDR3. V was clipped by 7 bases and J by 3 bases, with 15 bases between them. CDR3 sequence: CASIKGSEDTGELFF. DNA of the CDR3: TGTGCCAGTATTAAGGGCAGTGAGGACACCGGGGAGCTGTTTTTT.

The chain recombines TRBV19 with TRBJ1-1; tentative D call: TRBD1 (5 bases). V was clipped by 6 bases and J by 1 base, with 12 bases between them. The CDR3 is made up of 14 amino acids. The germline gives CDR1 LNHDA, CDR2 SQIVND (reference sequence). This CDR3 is CASRSRVRNTEAFF. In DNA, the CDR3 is TGTGCCAGTAGGAGCAGGGTGCGGAACACTGAAGCTTTCTTT.

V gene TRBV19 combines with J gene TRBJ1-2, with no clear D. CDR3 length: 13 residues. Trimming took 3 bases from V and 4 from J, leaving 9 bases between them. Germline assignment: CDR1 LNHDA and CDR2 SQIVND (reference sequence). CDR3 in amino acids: CASSIRRIYGYTF. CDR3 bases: TGTGCCAGTAGTATCAGACGGATCTATGGCTACACCTTC.

CDR3 region: CASSGAFNTEAFF. The CDR3 coding sequence is TGTGCCAGCTCCGGTGCGTTTAACACTGAAGCTTTCTTT. This chain joins TRBV18 and TRBJ1-1, with D hard to call. From germline, CDR1 is KGHSH and CDR2 LQKENI. Trimming cost V 6 bases and J 2 bases, with 10 bases left between them. The length of the CDR3 is 13 residues.

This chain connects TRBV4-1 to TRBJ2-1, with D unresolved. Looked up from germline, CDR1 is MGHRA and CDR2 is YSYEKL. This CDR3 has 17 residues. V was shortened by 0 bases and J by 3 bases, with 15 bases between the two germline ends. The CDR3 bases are TGCGCCAGCAGCCAAGAAGTGCGTGGCTATATCTACAATGAGCAGTTCTTC. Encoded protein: CASSQEVRGYIYNEQFF.

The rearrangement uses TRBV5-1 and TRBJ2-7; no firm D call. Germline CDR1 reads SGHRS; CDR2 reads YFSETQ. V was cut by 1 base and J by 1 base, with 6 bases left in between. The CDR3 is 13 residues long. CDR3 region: CASSLTFSYEQYF. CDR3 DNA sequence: TGCGCCAGCAGCTTGACCTTTTCCTACGAGCAGTACTTC.

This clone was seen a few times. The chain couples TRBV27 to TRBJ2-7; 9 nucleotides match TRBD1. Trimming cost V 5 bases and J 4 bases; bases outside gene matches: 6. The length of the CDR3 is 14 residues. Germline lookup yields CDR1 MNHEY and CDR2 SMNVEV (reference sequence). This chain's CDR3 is CASSIGTGIYEQYF. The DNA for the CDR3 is TGTGCCAGCAGTATCGGGACAGGGATATACGAGCAGTACTTC.

Written as DNA, the CDR3 is TGTGCCAGCAGCTTCGGGACTAGCAGGAACGAGCAGTACTTC. Its protein is CASSFGTSRNEQYF. The J gene is TRBJ2-7, the V gene TRBV14; 9 bases are shared with TRBD2. Germline assignment: CDR1 SGHDN and CDR2 FVKESK. V shed 5 bases, J shed 5 bases, and the junction held 7 bases outside the gene matches. This CDR3 region has 14 residues. The full variable domain, with the rest looked up from reference TRBV14 and TRBJ2-7, is EAGVTQFPSHSVIEKGQTVTLRCDPISGHDNLYWYRRVMGKEIKFLLHFVKESKQDESGMPNNRFLAERTGGTYSTLKVQPAELEDSGVYFCASSFGTSRNEQYFGPGTRLTVT.

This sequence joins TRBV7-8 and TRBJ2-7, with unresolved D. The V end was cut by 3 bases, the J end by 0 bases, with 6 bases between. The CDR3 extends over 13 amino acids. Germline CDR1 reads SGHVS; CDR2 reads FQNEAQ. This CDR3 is CASSFGSSYEQYF. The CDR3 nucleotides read TGTGCCAGCAGCTTCGGCAGCTCCTACGAGCAGTACTTC. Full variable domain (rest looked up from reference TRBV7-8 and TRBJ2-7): GAGVSQSPRYKVAKRGQDVALRCDPISGHVSLFWYQQALGQGPEFLTYFQNEAQLDKSGLPSDRFFAERPEGSVSTLKIQRTQQEDSAVYLCASSFGSSYEQYFGPGTRLTVT.

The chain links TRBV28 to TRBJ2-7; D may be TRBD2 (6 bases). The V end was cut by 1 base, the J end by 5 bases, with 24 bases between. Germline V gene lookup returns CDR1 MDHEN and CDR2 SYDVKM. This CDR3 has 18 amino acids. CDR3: CASSLFRYGSGTYNEQYF. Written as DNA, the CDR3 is TGTGCCAGCAGTTTATTCCGGTACGGGAGCGGTACTTATAACGAGCAGTACTTC.

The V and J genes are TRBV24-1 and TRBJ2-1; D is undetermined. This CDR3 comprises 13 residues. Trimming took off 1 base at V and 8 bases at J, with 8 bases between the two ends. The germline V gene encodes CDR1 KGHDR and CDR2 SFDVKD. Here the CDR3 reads CATSDLATDEQFF. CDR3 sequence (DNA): TGTGCCACCAGTGATTTAGCTACCGATGAGCAGTTCTTC.

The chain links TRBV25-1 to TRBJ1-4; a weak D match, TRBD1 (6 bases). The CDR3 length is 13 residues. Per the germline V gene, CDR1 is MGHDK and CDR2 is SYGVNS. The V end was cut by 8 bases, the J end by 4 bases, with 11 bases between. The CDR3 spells CASEDRVNEKLFF. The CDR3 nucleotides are TGTGCCAGCGAGGACAGAGTTAATGAAAAACTGTTTTTT.

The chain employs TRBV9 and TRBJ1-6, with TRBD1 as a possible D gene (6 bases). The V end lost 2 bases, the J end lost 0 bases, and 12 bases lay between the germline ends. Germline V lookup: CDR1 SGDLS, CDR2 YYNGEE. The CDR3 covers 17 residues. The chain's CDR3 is CASSVTGAFSYNSPLHF. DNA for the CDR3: TGTGCCAGCAGCGTGACGGGGGCCTTCTCCTATAATTCACCCCTCCACTTT. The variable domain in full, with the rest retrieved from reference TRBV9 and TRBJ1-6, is DSGVTQTPKHLITATGQRVTLRCSPRSGDLSVYWYQQSLDQGLQFLIQYYNGEERAKGNILERFSAQQFPDLHSELNLSSLELGDSALYFCASSVTGAFSYNSPLHFGNGTRLTVT.

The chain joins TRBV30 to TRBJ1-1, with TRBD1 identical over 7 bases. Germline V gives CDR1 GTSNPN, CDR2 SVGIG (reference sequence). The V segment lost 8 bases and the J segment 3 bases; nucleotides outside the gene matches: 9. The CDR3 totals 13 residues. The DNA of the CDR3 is TGTGCCGGCACGACAGGGACGGACACTGAAGCTTTCTTT. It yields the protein CAGTTGTDTEAFF.

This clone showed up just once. CDR3 protein: CSASRMVQGLGGYTF. The CDR3 nucleotides are TGCAGTGCTAGTCGGATGGTTCAGGGTTTAGGCGGCTACACCTTC. V gene TRBV20-1 combines with J gene TRBJ1-2; a possible D gene is TRBD1 (5 bases). The CDR3 is made up of 15 amino acids. Germline loops: CDR1 DFQATT, CDR2 SNEGSKA (reference sequence). V lost 3 bases, J lost 8 bases, and 22 bases lay in between.

The CDR3 is CASSREGEGYTF. CDR3 DNA: TGTGCCAGCAGCCGAGAGGGTGAAGGCTACACCTTC. This chain uses TRBV6-2 or TRBV6-3 with TRBJ1-2; D is unresolved. This CDR3 spans 12 amino acids. With 6 bases removed from V and 8 bases from J, the gap between germline ends came to 13 bases. The germline V gene encodes CDR1 MNHEY and CDR2 SVGEGT.

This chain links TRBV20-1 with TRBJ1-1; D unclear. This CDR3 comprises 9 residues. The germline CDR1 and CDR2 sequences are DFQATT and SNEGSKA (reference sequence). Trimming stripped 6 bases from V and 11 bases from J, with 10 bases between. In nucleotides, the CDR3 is TGCAGTGCCTCAGAGTGGGCTTTCTTT. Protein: CSASEWAFF.